This T cell receptor beta chain derives from a study of T cell changes during pregnancy in multiple sclerosis. Germline CDR1 reads GTSNPN; CDR2 reads SVGIG (reference sequence). Deletions cut 2 bases from V and 3 bases from J, with 13 bases between. The length of the CDR3 is 14 residues. Data came from immunoSEQ multiplex PCR; TCRdb stores just in-frame clones and leaves some out. The sample lists about 38,000 clones; around nine tenths were seen once. The V gene is TRBV30, the J gene TRBJ1-1; D is unresolved. The source is a female donor in good health, enrolled as a control in a pregnancy study. Material: CD4+ T cells from peripheral blood mononuclear cells, obtained after pregnancy. The DNA for the CDR3 is TGTGCCTGGAGTCCCGGGCTCGGGGACACTGAAGCTTTCTTT. Translated, it gives CAWSPGLGDTEAFF. Looking up the rest from reference TRBV30 and TRBJ1-1 gives the full variable domain: SQTIHQWPATLVQPVGSPLSLECTVEGTSNPNLYWYRQAAGRGLQLLFYSVGIGQISSEVPQNLSASRPQDRQFILSSKKLLLSDSGFYLCAWSPGLGDTEAFFGQGTRLTVV.